One and the same sample provided the 21 T cell receptor beta chains below, sequenced in a study of blood T cell repertoires in COVID-19. TCRdb's table, derived via immunoSEQ multiplex PCR, lists solely in-frame clones and lacks some. The table records 200,000 to 250,000 clones, around 90% of them present only once. The sample consisted of PBMCs or T cells enriched from blood (not recorded which). These receptor sequences come from a young man who had recovered from COVID-19.

The V call is TRBV30, the J call TRBJ1-6; D perhaps matches TRBD1 (6 bases). With 6 bases removed from V and 7 bases from J, the gap between germline ends came to 10 bases. The germline gives CDR1 GTSNPN, CDR2 SVGIG (reference sequence). This CDR3 contains 12 residues. The CDR3 region has the DNA TGTGCCTGTGACAGGACCAATTCACCCCTCCACTTT. Its protein is CACDRTNSPLHF.

This chain joins TRBV7-2 and TRBJ2-1; TRBD1 agrees at 9 bases. CDR1 SGHTA and CDR2 FQGNSA come from the germline V gene. The CDR3 is 14 amino acids. J gave up 7 bases and V 1 base, and 2 bases lay outside the gene matches. In DNA form, the CDR3 reads TGTGCCAGCAGCTTAGTAGGGACAGGGAATGAGCAGTTCTTC. Translating gives CASSLVGTGNEQFF.

This clone has only one observation. The genes are TRBV11-2 and TRBJ2-2; D not resolved. This CDR3 comprises 14 residues. Trimming pared 5 bases from V and 4 bases from J, leaving 11 bases between. Germline values: CDR1 SGHAT, CDR2 FQNNGV. CDR3 residues: CASSLRSGTGELFF. In nucleotides, the CDR3 is TGTGCCAGCAGCCTTAGATCCGGCACCGGGGAGCTGTTTTTT. Full variable domain (missing parts from reference TRBV11-2 and TRBJ2-2): EAGVAQSPRYKIIEKRQSVAFWCNPISGHATLYWYQQILGQGPKLLIQFQNNGVVDDSQLPKDRFSAERLKGVDSTLKIQPAKLEDSAVYLCASSLRSGTGELFFGEGSRLTVL.

The chain couples TRBV7-8 to TRBJ1-4; weak D call: TRBD1 (5 bases). V was clipped by 1 base and J by 7 bases, with 16 bases between them. The CDR3 contains 16 residues. CDR1 and CDR2 (germline): SGHVS, FQNEAQ. In nucleotides, the CDR3 is TGTGCCAGCAGCTTAGGTATATTCCAGGGTGGTGAAAAACTGTTTTTT. It specifies CASSLGIFQGGEKLFF.

The rearrangement links TRBV5-6 to TRBJ1-5, with 10 positions matching TRBD1. The V gene's germline CDR1 is SGHDT and CDR2 YYEEEE. J was trimmed by 2 bases and V by 2 bases; bases with no gene match: 4. The CDR3 has 16 amino acids. The CDR3 protein is CASSLRTGGGNQPQHF. Written as DNA, the CDR3 is TGTGCCAGCAGCTTAAGGACAGGGGGGGGCAATCAGCCCCAGCATTTT.

The genes are TRBV28 and TRBJ1-6; TRBD1 matches 8 bases. The V gene's germline CDR1 is MDHEN and CDR2 SYDVKM. Germline trimming cut 6 bases from V and 9 bases from J; bases unmatched to any gene: 4. This CDR3 comprises 13 residues. The CDR3 DNA reads as TGTGCCAGCAGAGGACAGGGATTTTCACCCCTCCACTTT. It translates to CASRGQGFSPLHF.

This chain links TRBV7-2 with TRBJ2-1; 8 bases line up with TRBD2. The germline V gene has CDR1 SGHTA and CDR2 FQGNSA. The CDR3 has 15 amino acids. Losses at the gene ends were 4 bases for V and 3 bases for J; bases not matched to a gene: 5. The chain's CDR3 is CASSYQAGVYNEQFF. The CDR3 nucleotides are TGTGCCAGCAGCTACCAAGCGGGAGTCTACAATGAGCAGTTCTTC.

The chain links TRBV6-5 to TRBJ1-1; D gene uncertain. The V end was cut by 0 bases, the J end by 3 bases, with 11 bases between. The CDR3 totals 15 residues. Germline V gives CDR1 MNHEY, CDR2 SVGAGI. CDR3 sequence (DNA): TGTGCCAGCAGTTACTCGATTACCGGGGACACTGAAGCTTTCTTT. Amino acids: CASSYSITGDTEAFF.

V is TRBV5-1 and J is TRBJ2-1; 7 bases match TRBD2. The CDR3 has 15 residues. V was clipped by 2 bases and J by 5 bases; unmatched bases: 7. Per germline, CDR1 SGHRS and CDR2 YFSETQ. The CDR3 sequence: CASSFGGGGDNEQFF. The CDR3 DNA is TGCGCCAGCAGCTTTGGCGGGGGAGGCGACAATGAGCAGTTCTTC.

The genes are TRBV6-5 and TRBJ1-5, with D possibly being TRBD1 (5 bases). Germline V lookup: CDR1 MNHEY, CDR2 SVGAGI. The CDR3 spans 12 residues. The V end lost 2 bases, the J end lost 9 bases, and 8 bases lay between the germline ends. Here the CDR3 reads CASSYPQGPQHF. The DNA of the CDR3 is TGTGCCAGCAGTTACCCTCAGGGGCCCCAGCATTTT.

The chain carries TRBV30 and TRBJ2-7, with 7 bases aligning to TRBD1. Germline V CDR1 and CDR2: GTSNPN, SVGIG (reference sequence). The CDR3 contains 14 residues. Trimming at V came to 3 bases and at J to 3 bases, leaving 8 bases not matched to a gene. In nucleotides, the CDR3 is TGTGCCTGGAGGGACAGGTTAGGGGTCTACGAGCAGTACTTC. Translation gives CAWRDRLGVYEQYF.

J is TRBJ2-3 and V is TRBV5-1, with D possibly TRBD2 on 6 matching bases. Trimming shortened V by 0 bases and J by 4 bases, and 12 bases separated the two germline ends. This CDR3 region has 15 residues. CDR1 is SGHRS and CDR2 is YFSETQ in the germline V gene. CDR3 in amino acids: CASSLGGGVADTQYF. The CDR3 DNA reads as TGCGCCAGCAGCTTGGGCGGCGGGGTTGCAGATACGCAGTATTTT. The full variable domain, rest sourced from reference TRBV5-1 and TRBJ2-3, is KAGVTQTPRYLIKTRGQQVTLSCSPISGHRSVSWYQQTPGQGLQFLFEYFSETQRNKGNFPGRFSGRQFSNSRSEMNVSTLELGDSALYLCASSLGGGVADTQYFGPGTRLTVL.

The CDR3 DNA reads as TGTGCCAGCAGCCTCGCGGGGCAGACCAATCAGCCCCAGCATTTT. It encodes CASSLAGQTNQPQHF. V is TRBV7-2 and J is TRBJ1-5, with TRBD1 as a possible D gene (5 bases). Germline CDR1 SGHTA, CDR2 FQGNSA. There are 15 residues in the CDR3. Between the trimmed V and J ends, which lost 5 bases and 3 bases, there was a span of 14 bases. Based on the CDR3 plus reference TRBV7-2 and TRBJ1-5, the full variable domain is GAGVSQSPSNKVTEKGKDVELRCDPISGHTALYWYRQSLGQGLEFLIYFQGNSAPDKSGLPSDRFSAERTGGSVSTLTIQRTQQEDSAVYLCASSLAGQTNQPQHFGDGTRLSIL.

The rearrangement links TRBV6-5 to TRBJ2-2, with 7 positions matching TRBD2. CDR3 length equals 15 residues. Trimming at V came to 6 bases and at J to 1 base, leaving 5 bases not matched to a gene. Germline V gives CDR1 MNHEY, CDR2 SVGAGI. As DNA, the CDR3 is TGTGCCAGCAGGGAGTCGGGGGGGAACACCGGGGAGCTGTTTTTT. Protein: CASRESGGNTGELFF.

The chain joins TRBV19 to TRBJ2-3; D might be TRBD2 (5 bases). V was cut by 6 bases and J by 6 bases, with 16 bases left in between. The CDR3 is 14 residues long. The V gene's germline CDR1 is LNHDA and CDR2 SQIVND (reference sequence). CDR3 coding DNA: TGTGCCAGTAGAGGGAGCACTTTGTTGGATACGCAGTATTTT. Protein product: CASRGSTLLDTQYF.

This clone was counted a single time. V is TRBV30 and J is TRBJ1-5, with unresolved D. V shed 2 bases and J shed 7 bases, with 12 bases lying between them. Germline V gene lookup returns CDR1 GTSNPN and CDR2 SVGIG (reference sequence). There are 13 residues in the CDR3. This chain's CDR3 is CAWSLAGEQPQHF. The CDR3 DNA follows: TGTGCCTGGAGTCTTGCCGGGGAACAGCCCCAGCATTTT.

The chain is built from TRBV27 and TRBJ2-1; perhaps TRBD1 as D (5 bases). CDR3 length: 16 residues. The V end lost 2 bases, the J end lost 6 bases, and 17 bases lay between the germline ends. In germline, CDR1 is MNHEY, CDR2 SMNVEV (reference sequence). DNA of the CDR3: TGTGCCAGCAGTTTAGGGGCGACTGGAACGAGCAATGAGCAGTTCTTC. Its translation: CASSLGATGTSNEQFF.

The rearrangement uses TRBV3-1 (or the pseudogene TRBV3-2) and TRBJ1-2; D gene unclear. Trimming cost V 1 base and J 0 bases, with 9 bases left between them. The germline CDR1 and CDR2 sequences are LGHDT and YNNKEL (reference sequence). This CDR3 region has 15 residues. The CDR3 loop reads CASSQVAGTNYGYTF. CDR3 nucleotides: TGTGCCAGCAGCCAAGTCGCAGGTACTAACTATGGCTACACCTTC.

This chain uses TRBV5-4 with TRBJ2-7; TRBD2 agrees at 13 bases. The V segment lost 2 bases and the J segment 9 bases; nucleotides outside the gene matches: 8. The CDR3 is 15 residues long. Germline V gene data show CDR1 as SGHNT and CDR2 as YYREEE (reference sequence). CDR3 region: CASSFAGTSGIVQYF. Written as DNA, the CDR3 is TGTGCCAGCAGCTTCGCCGGGACTAGCGGGATAGTGCAGTACTTC.

V is TRBV28 and J is TRBJ1-2; D might be TRBD1 (5 bases). The V and J ends lost 10 bases and 5 bases respectively, with 17 bases between them. Germline CDR1 and CDR2: MDHEN and SYDVKM. The CDR3 spans 13 residues. The CDR3 loop is CATLPAGSYGYTF. The CDR3 DNA follows: TGTGCCACTTTACCGGCAGGGTCTTATGGCTACACCTTC.

The chain couples TRBV28 to TRBJ1-2; no clear D gene. The CDR3 length is 14 residues. CDR1 is MDHEN, CDR2 SYDVKM, per germline. V lost 1 base to trimming and J lost 7 bases, with 13 bases between them. The CDR3, as DNA: TGTGCCAGCAGTTTATTGGGCCCGATAGTTGGCTACACCTTC. This gives the protein CASSLLGPIVGYTF.